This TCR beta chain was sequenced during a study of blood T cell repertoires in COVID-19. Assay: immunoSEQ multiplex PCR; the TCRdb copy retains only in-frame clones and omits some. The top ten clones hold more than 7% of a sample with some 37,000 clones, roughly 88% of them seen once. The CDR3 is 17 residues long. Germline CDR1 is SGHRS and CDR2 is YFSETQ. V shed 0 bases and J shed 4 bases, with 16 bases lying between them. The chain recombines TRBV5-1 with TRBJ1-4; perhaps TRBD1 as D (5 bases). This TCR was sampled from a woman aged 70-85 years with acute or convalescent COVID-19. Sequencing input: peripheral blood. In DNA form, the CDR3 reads TGCGCCAGCAGCTTGGCCGTGGTCGGGGGAGGTAATGAAAAACTGTTTTTT. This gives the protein CASSLAVVGGGNEKLFF.